The 18 T cell receptor beta chains listed next were all sequenced from one sample in a study of spatial heterogeneity in lung cancer. TCRdb fed the 5' RACE reads into MiXCR, producing one record per CDR3 protein. The data hold approximately 9,700 distinct CDR3 sequences, with more than 10% observed a single time. Sample time point: sample taken at primary tumor resection. Notes on the study in general: Mutation counts in tumors were tracked by counts of expanded intratumoral alpha and beta TCRs.

These TCRs' antigens remain unknown. The sequencing used lung tumor tissue, collected at surgery. These receptors all come from a male donor with early-stage non-small cell lung cancer.

This clonotype was recorded many times. The chain has TRBV30 and TRBJ2-3; tentatively, D is TRBD1 (6 bases). V lost 4 bases, J lost 2 bases, and 16 bases lay in between. This CDR3 has 15 amino acids. Germline-derived CDR1 and CDR2 are GTSNPN and SVGIG (reference sequence). CDR3 sequence reads: CAWNAAQGVTDTQYF. The CDR3 DNA sequence: TGTGCCTGGAACGCAGCACAGGGTGTCACAGATACGCAGTATTTT.

This clonotype showed up many times. V gene TRBV24-1 combines with J gene TRBJ2-2; D is unresolved. The CDR3 consists of 16 residues. Germline-derived CDR1 and CDR2 are KGHDR and SFDVKD. Deletions cut 3 bases from V and 3 bases from J, with 13 bases between. The CDR3 DNA sequence: TGTGCCACCAGTGATGTGGGATCGTTCGACACCGGGGAGCTGTTTTTT. This translates into CATSDVGSFDTGELFF.

The CDR3 here is CASSHSSGTGETQYF. The CDR3 bases are TGTGCCAGCAGCCATTCAAGCGGGACGGGGGAGACCCAGTACTTC. The chain employs TRBV11-3 and TRBJ2-5; 7 bases map to TRBD2. Trimming at V came to 5 bases and at J to 5 bases, leaving 11 bases not matched to a gene. Germline values: CDR1 SGHNT, CDR2 YENEEA. This CDR3 is 15 amino acids long. The whole variable domain, remainder taken from reference TRBV11-3 and TRBJ2-5, is EAGVVQSPRYKIIEKKQPVAFWCNPISGHNTLYWYLQNLGQGPELLIRYENEEAVDDSQLPKDRFSAERLKGVDSTLKIQPAELGDSAVYLCASSHSSGTGETQYFGPGTRLLVL.

The sample holds many counts of this clonotype. This chain joins TRBV10-3 and TRBJ2-7; possibly TRBD2 for D (6 bases). The CDR3 is made up of 14 amino acids. The germline CDR1 and CDR2 sequences are ENHRY and SYGVKD. Trimming removed 4 bases at V and 6 bases at J, with 16 bases between. The CDR3 DNA reads as TGTGCCATCAGTGGTTTAGGCCGCGGGGCCGAGCAGTACTTC. Its protein product is CAISGLGRGAEQYF.

This rearrangement joins TRBV24-1 to TRBJ2-5, with TRBD1 matching 7 bases. V shed 9 bases, J shed 6 bases, and the junction held 9 bases outside the gene matches. This CDR3 comprises 13 residues. Germline CDR1 is KGHDR and CDR2 is SFDVKD. CDR3 loop: CATGTEGAKTQYF. The DNA of the CDR3 is TGTGCCACCGGGACAGAGGGGGCGAAGACCCAGTACTTC.

This clonotype was observed a handful of times. The chain couples TRBV6-2 or TRBV6-3 to TRBJ1-5, with D hard to call. CDR3 length equals 17 residues. Germline assignment: CDR1 MNHEY and CDR2 SVGEGT. V was cut by 0 bases and J by 0 bases, with 12 bases left in between. In DNA form, the CDR3 reads TGTGCCAGCAGTTACTCTGCCACAATATATAGCAATCAGCCCCAGCATTTT. As protein: CASSYSATIYSNQPQHF.

This clonotype was recorded at least ten times. The rearrangement links TRBV5-1 to TRBJ1-5; a weak D match, TRBD1 (6 bases). Germline loops: CDR1 SGHRS, CDR2 YFSETQ. Trimming took 4 bases from V and 0 from J, leaving 11 bases between them. The CDR3 is 15 residues long. The CDR3 reads CASSLGTLSNQPQHF. The DNA of the CDR3 is TGCGCCAGCAGCCTCGGGACACTTAGCAATCAGCCCCAGCATTTT.

The V gene is TRBV9, the J gene TRBJ2-1; no definite D call. Germline loops: CDR1 SGDLS, CDR2 YYNGEE. Trimming cost V 0 bases and J 6 bases, with 16 bases left between them. The CDR3 has 16 residues. CDR3 loop: CASSVAFSPGVNEQFF. CDR3 coding DNA: TGTGCCAGCAGCGTAGCTTTTAGTCCTGGGGTCAATGAGCAGTTCTTC.

The genes are TRBV5-6 and TRBJ1-1; D is possibly TRBD1 (5 bases). CDR1 SGHDT and CDR2 YYEEEE come from the germline V gene. V was cut by 3 bases and J by 0 bases, with 9 bases left in between. CDR3 length equals 14 residues. The CDR3 spells CASSWGVLNTEAFF. CDR3 nucleotides: TGTGCCAGCAGCTGGGGGGTCTTGAACACTGAAGCTTTCTTT.

This rearrangement joins TRBV5-4 to TRBJ1-4; 8 nucleotides match TRBD1. The V gene's germline CDR1 is SGHNT and CDR2 YYREEE (reference sequence). This CDR3 comprises 15 residues. V dropped 4 bases and J dropped 4; count of bases not matched to a gene: 6. The CDR3 DNA reads as TGTGCCAGCAGCCATTCTACAGGGGGTAATGAAAAACTGTTTTTT. This translates into CASSHSTGGNEKLFF.

This sequence joins TRBV6-5 and TRBJ1-1, with D unclear. The CDR3 runs 14 residues. Trimming pared 1 base from V and 3 bases from J, leaving 9 bases between. Germline assignment: CDR1 MNHEY and CDR2 SVGAGI. CDR3 sequence (DNA): TGTGCCAGCAGTTACTATATTCGGGACACTGAAGCTTTCTTT. This codes for CASSYYIRDTEAFF.

This clonotype is medium-sized by share. V and J are TRBV12-3 or TRBV12-4 and TRBJ2-3, with TRBD2 matching over 12 bases. The CDR3 totals 15 residues. V lost 3 bases, J lost 5 bases, and 3 bases stayed unmatched. The CDR3 protein is CASSFGTSGLDTQYF. Here the CDR3 DNA reads TGTGCCAGCAGTTTCGGGACTAGCGGGTTAGATACGCAGTATTTT.

This clonotype was counted ten times or more. V and J are TRBV7-3 and TRBJ2-2; the D is unclear. Germline assignment: CDR1 SGHTA and CDR2 FQGTGA. There are 14 residues in the CDR3. V was shortened by 2 bases and J by 0 bases, with 4 bases between the two germline ends. CDR3 residues: CASSLLANTGELFF. CDR3 DNA: TGTGCCAGCAGCTTACTCGCGAACACCGGGGAGCTGTTTTTT.

This clonotype appeared many times. The chain carries TRBV2 and TRBJ2-7; tentatively, D is TRBD2 (5 bases). Trimming took 5 bases from V and 4 from J, leaving 9 bases between them. The CDR3 covers 12 residues. Germline CDR1 and CDR2: SNHLY and FYNNEI. The CDR3 DNA reads as TGTGCCAGCAGTAGGAGCGGTTACGAGCAGTACTTC. Translation gives CASSRSGYEQYF.

This clonotype has a count of ten or more. The chain links TRBV5-6 to TRBJ2-7; D unclear. Germline CDR1 reads SGHDT; CDR2 reads YYEEEE. V was cut by 2 bases and J by 1 base, with 10 bases left in between. This CDR3 contains 14 residues. The CDR3 DNA is TGTGCCAGCAGCTTAGGTCCTGGGTCCTACGAGCAGTACTTC. Protein: CASSLGPGSYEQYF.

This clonotype was seen repeatedly, ten times or more. The rearrangement links TRBV14 to TRBJ2-7, with TRBD2 as a possible D gene (6 bases). CDR1 SGHDN and CDR2 FVKESK come from the germline V gene. This CDR3 spans 13 amino acids. V was shortened by 4 bases and J by 3 bases, with 10 bases between the two germline ends. CDR3 loop: CASSPTGSYEQYF. The CDR3, as DNA: TGTGCCAGCAGCCCGACCGGGAGCTACGAGCAGTACTTC. Looking up the rest from reference TRBV14 and TRBJ2-7 gives the full variable domain: EAGVTQFPSHSVIEKGQTVTLRCDPISGHDNLYWYRRVMGKEIKFLLHFVKESKQDESGMPNNRFLAERTGGTYSTLKVQPAELEDSGVYFCASSPTGSYEQYFGPGTRLTVT.

There are many counts of this clonotype. This chain links TRBV20-1 with TRBJ2-3; D is unresolved. The ends were cut back, 3 bases at V and 3 bases at J, with 13 bases in the middle. The germline V gene has CDR1 DFQATT and CDR2 SNEGSKA (reference sequence). This CDR3 comprises 14 residues. The DNA of the CDR3 is TGCAGTGCTAGCCTGGAAACCAGGACAGATACGCAGTATTTT. As protein: CSASLETRTDTQYF.

At least ten counts were recorded for this clonotype. This chain connects TRBV2 to TRBJ2-2, with 9 nucleotides matching TRBD1. In germline, CDR1 is SNHLY, CDR2 FYNNEI. The CDR3 is 13 residues long. The junction had 3 bases not matched to a gene; V was cut back by 6 bases and J by 7 bases. The CDR3 is CASRGQGGGELFF. CDR3 bases: TGTGCCAGCAGGGGACAGGGCGGCGGGGAGCTGTTTTTT.